The rows below give T cell receptor beta chains drawn from one sample of a study of CD8 T cells in Susac syndrome. TCRdb reprocessed the immunoSEQ multiplex PCR reads with MiXCR, giving one entry per CDR3 protein. The repertoire holds approximately 200,000 distinct CDR3 sequences, with about 90% as singletons. Sequenced input: CD8+ T cells from PBMCs. The receptors shown here come from a human donor with multiple sclerosis. The CDR3 runs from the conserved cysteine through the conserved F or W. D genes are given only for firm matches. For some rows the clone size is stated as once, few or many, or as a class when expanded; others skip it.

abundance: NA
j_gene: TRBJ2-7
d_gene: NA
v_gene: TRBV5-1
len: 14
CDR3nt: TGCGCCAGCAGCTTAGGGGGACCGAGATACGAGCAGTACTTC
CDR3aa: CASSLGGPRYEQYF

abundance: NA
j_gene: TRBJ2-3
d_gene: NA
v_gene: TRBV7-9
len: 13
CDR3nt: TGTGCCAGCAGCTTAGTAGAGGGAGATACGCAGTATTTT
CDR3aa: CASSLVEGDTQYF

abundance: NA
j_gene: TRBJ1-6
d_gene: NA
v_gene: TRBV7-6
len: 13
CDR3nt: TGTGCCAGCAGCCTAGGGGCTTATTCACCCCTCCACTTT
CDR3aa: CASSLGAYSPLHF

abundance: NA
j_gene: TRBJ2-2
d_gene: TRBD1
v_gene: TRBV5-4
len: 15
CDR3nt: TGTGCCAGCAGCGATGGACAGGGGTGGACCGGGGAGCTGTTTTTT
CDR3aa: CASSDGQGWTGELFF

abundance: NA
j_gene: TRBJ2-2
d_gene: TRBD1
v_gene: TRBV3-1
len: 15
CDR3nt: TGTGCCAGCAGCCTGGGACAGAGATACACCGGGGAGCTGTTTTTT
CDR3aa: CASSLGQRYTGELFF

abundance: NA
j_gene: TRBJ2-5
d_gene: NA
v_gene: TRBV9
len: 12
CDR3nt: TGTGCCAGCAGCCACAGGGAAGAGACCCAGTACTTC
CDR3aa: CASSHREETQYF

abundance: few
j_gene: TRBJ2-7
d_gene: NA
v_gene: TRBV11-2
len: 14
CDR3nt: TGTGCCAGCAGCTCTGGCCGGGGCCCCTACGAGCAGTACTTC
CDR3aa: CASSSGRGPYEQYF

abundance: once
j_gene: TRBJ2-1
d_gene: TRBD2
v_gene: TRBV3-1
len: 16
CDR3nt: TGTGCCAGCAGCCACCGCCTAGCGGGGGGGGACAATGAGCAGTTCTTC
CDR3aa: CASSHRLAGGDNEQFF

abundance: NA
j_gene: TRBJ2-1
d_gene: NA
v_gene: TRBV19
len: 13
CDR3nt: TGTGCCAGTAGTACCACCCCCCAGAATGAGCAGTTCTTC
CDR3aa: CASSTTPQNEQFF

abundance: NA
j_gene: TRBJ2-7
d_gene: NA
v_gene: TRBV29-1
len: 14
CDR3nt: TGCAGCGTTGGAGCATCCGCAGGGCGCAACGAGCAGTACTTC
CDR3aa: CSVGASAGRNEQYF

abundance: NA
j_gene: TRBJ1-5
d_gene: NA
v_gene: TRBV6-2/TRBV6-3
len: 15
CDR3nt: TGTGCCAGCAGTTACTCAACAGCGTCCAATCAGCCCCAGCATTTT
CDR3aa: CASSYSTASNQPQHF

abundance: NA
j_gene: TRBJ2-3
d_gene: TRBD1
v_gene: TRBV7-9
len: 15
CDR3nt: TGTGCCAGCAGCCGATCCGGGACAGGGCAAGATACGCAGTATTTT
CDR3aa: CASSRSGTGQDTQYF

abundance: once
j_gene: TRBJ2-7
d_gene: NA
v_gene: TRBV15
len: 14
CDR3nt: TGTGCCACCAGCAGAGATTCCGGAGCCTACGAGCAGTACTTC
CDR3aa: CATSRDSGAYEQYF

abundance: NA
j_gene: TRBJ2-1
d_gene: NA
v_gene: TRBV27
len: 17
CDR3nt: TGTGCCAACCTTAAATGGTCAGATGGTCGAGTGGACGATGAGCAGTTCTTC
CDR3aa: CANLKWSDGRVDDEQFF

abundance: once
j_gene: TRBJ1-1
d_gene: TRBD1
v_gene: TRBV7-8
len: 15
CDR3nt: TGTGCCAGCAGCCCGGGGACAGGGTCAAACACTGAAGCTTTCTTT
CDR3aa: CASSPGTGSNTEAFF

abundance: NA
j_gene: TRBJ2-3
d_gene: NA
v_gene: TRBV7-9
len: 14
CDR3nt: TGTGCCAGCAAAGGTGCCTTTGGCACAGATACGCAGTATTTT
CDR3aa: CASKGAFGTDTQYF

abundance: NA
j_gene: TRBJ1-2
d_gene: NA
v_gene: TRBV24-1
len: 13
CDR3nt: TGTGCCACCAGTGATTTGGGTTTTGATGGCTACACCTTC
CDR3aa: CATSDLGFDGYTF

abundance: NA
j_gene: TRBJ2-7
d_gene: TRBD2
v_gene: TRBV3-1
len: 19
CDR3nt: TGTGCCAGCAGCGGCCTACCGGGACTAGCGGGAATTAACGTCGCCGAGCAGTACTTC
CDR3aa: CASSGLPGLAGINVAEQYF

abundance: NA
j_gene: TRBJ2-7
d_gene: TRBD2
v_gene: TRBV27
len: 15
CDR3nt: TGTGCCAGCACCCTTAGCGGGAGGGCCCCCTACGAGCAGTACTTC
CDR3aa: CASTLSGRAPYEQYF